In its sample, the clone carrying this T cell receptor (beta chain) was seen once. The target antigen is unknown. Given a far larger clone just one base away, this is likely a sequencing read error. CDR1 and CDR2 (germline): LGHNA, YNFKEQ. Trimming removed 7 bases from V and 4 bases from J, with 4 bases in between. The CDR3 consists of 11 residues. TCRdb's copy holds only in-frame clones and misses some; the assay was immunoSEQ multiplex PCR. The sample carries 70,000 or so clones, roughly 89% recorded once. The sample is drawn from a study of siplizumab effects on memory and regulatory T cells. Study-level points and caveats: Of the alloreactive clones, only a minor fraction mapped to unstimulated subsets.

Sequenced sample: CD8+ T cells sorted from blood. This chain links TRBV4-2 with TRBJ2-2; D is ambiguous. This clonotype was sampled from a human donor in good health. The CDR3 coding sequence is TGTGCCAGCAAGTCCACCGGGGAGCTGTTTTTT. Translation gives CASKSTGELFF.